The rows below give T cell receptor beta chains drawn from one sample of a study of blood T cell repertoires in COVID-19. Libraries were prepared by immunoSEQ multiplex PCR; TCRdb keeps only in-frame clonotypes and omits some of them. The repertoire holds over 200,000 clones, with approximately 90% as singletons. The sequencing input was PBMCs or T cells enriched from blood (not recorded which). The source of these receptors is a young man who had recovered from COVID-19. Both conserved end residues are part of each CDR3. The D gene is left open where the match is weak. Clone sizes are given selectively: once, few, many, or a class where the clone is expanded.

abundance,d_gene,v_gene,j_gene,CDR3nt,CDR3aa
-,-,TRBV10-1,TRBJ2-7,TGCGCCAGCAGTGAGTGGCACAGCTCCTACGAGCAGTACTTC,CASSEWHSSYEQYF
-,-,TRBV10-1,TRBJ1-3,TGCGCCAGCAGTGAGGGCTCCGAAACTGGAAACACCATATATTTT,CASSEGSETGNTIYF
-,TRBD1,TRBV5-1,TRBJ1-2,TGCGCCAGCAGCCTCTCCGGACAGGGGGCAACCTATGGCTACACCTTC,CASSLSGQGATYGYTF
-,-,TRBV3-1/TRBV3-2,TRBJ2-3,TGTGCCAGCAGCCAAGGAGGAATCACAGATACGCAGTATTTT,CASSQGGITDTQYF
-,-,TRBV30,TRBJ2-2,TGTGCCTGGAGTGTCACGAGCGTTCTCACCGGGGAGCTGTTTTTT,CAWSVTSVLTGELFF
-,TRBD1,TRBV12-3/TRBV12-4,TRBJ1-2,TGTGCCAGCAGTTTCGGCAGGGGGCCTGGCTACACCTTC,CASSFGRGPGYTF
-,TRBD2,TRBV30,TRBJ2-1,TGTGCCTGGAACCCACGGAGCGGGGGCAACAATGAGCAGTTCTTC,CAWNPRSGGNNEQFF
once,-,TRBV18,TRBJ1-2,TGTGCCAGCTCACCAGACTCCGGCTATGGCTACACCTTC,CASSPDSGYGYTF
-,-,TRBV28,TRBJ1-6,TGTGCCAGCAGTTTCACAGGGTTAAGGGGTTTTAATAATTCACCCCTCCACTTT,CASSFTGLRGFNNSPLHF
-,-,TRBV5-5,TRBJ1-2,TGTGCCAGCAGCTCAGGACAGAATTACTATGGCTACACCTTC,CASSSGQNYYGYTF
-,TRBD2,TRBV6-4,TRBJ2-2,TGTGCCAGCAGTGAAGGCACTAGCGCCGGGGAGCTGTTTTTT,CASSEGTSAGELFF
-,TRBD2,TRBV6-5,TRBJ2-1,TGTGCCAGCAGTTGGACTAGCGGGACGGGCCACAATGAGCAGTTCTTC,CASSWTSGTGHNEQFF
-,-,TRBV28,TRBJ2-7,TGTGCCAGCAGCAACCGGTTAGAGGCCTACGAGCAGTACTTC,CASSNRLEAYEQYF
-,-,TRBV5-4,TRBJ2-7,TGTGCCAGCAGCTTTGGTGTTCGAGGGAAAGGCTACGAGCAGTACTTC,CASSFGVRGKGYEQYF